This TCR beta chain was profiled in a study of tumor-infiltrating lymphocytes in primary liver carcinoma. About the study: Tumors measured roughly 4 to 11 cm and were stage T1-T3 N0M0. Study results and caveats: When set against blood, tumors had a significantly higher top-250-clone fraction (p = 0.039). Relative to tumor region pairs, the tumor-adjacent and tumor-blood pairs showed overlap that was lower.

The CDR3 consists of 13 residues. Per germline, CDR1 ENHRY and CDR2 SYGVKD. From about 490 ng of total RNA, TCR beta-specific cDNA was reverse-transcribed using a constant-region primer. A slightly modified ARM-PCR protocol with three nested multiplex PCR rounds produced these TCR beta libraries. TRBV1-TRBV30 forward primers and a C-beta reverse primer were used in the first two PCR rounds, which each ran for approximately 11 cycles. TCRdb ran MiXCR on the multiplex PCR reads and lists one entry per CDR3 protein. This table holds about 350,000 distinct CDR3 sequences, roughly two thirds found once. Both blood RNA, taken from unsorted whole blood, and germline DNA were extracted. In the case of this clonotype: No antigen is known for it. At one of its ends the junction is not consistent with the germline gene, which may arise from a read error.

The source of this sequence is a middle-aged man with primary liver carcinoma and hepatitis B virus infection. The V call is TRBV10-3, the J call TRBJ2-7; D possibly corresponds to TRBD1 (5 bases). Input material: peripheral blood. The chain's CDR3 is CAISDRLGAEQHF. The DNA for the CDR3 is TGTGCGATCAGTGACCGCCTTGGGGCCGAGCAGCACTTC.